Sequencing of this TCR beta chain was carried out in a study of cytomegalovirus exposure and HLA in healthy donors. Study-level information: An early data release held tens of millions of unique TCRs from HLA-typed donors.

On this clone: What it binds is not known.

PCR was performed using 60 Vbeta and 13 Jbeta primers. Some clones are missing from TCRdb's copy, which holds only in-frame ones; the method was immunoSEQ multiplex PCR. Among 150,000 to 200,000 clones listed, around 80% were seen once. Study results and caveats: In a later analysis, a missense DCLRE1C variant was linked to TCR beta V- and J-gene trimming. Productive rates of about 87% or about 30% were seen for most TCR beta V segments in an earlier analysis.

What was sequenced was PBMCs. This clonotype was obtained from a woman aged 25-40 years in good health and CMV-seropositive.

CDR3 in amino acids: CASSAGDRGMNTEAFF. DNA of the CDR3: TGCGCCAGCAGCGCTGGTGACAGGGGCATGAACACTGAAGCTTTCTTT. This chain uses TRBV5-1 with TRBJ1-1, with 8 bases lining up with TRBD1. Germline-derived CDR1 and CDR2 are SGHRS and YFSETQ. V shed 4 bases and J 0 bases; nucleotides not matched to a gene: 8. The CDR3 is 16 amino acids.